This entry lists 19 T cell receptor beta chains sequenced from one sample in a study of blood T cell repertoires in COVID-19. The protocol was immunoSEQ multiplex PCR, while the TCRdb copy is restricted to in-frame clones and leaves out a portion. This sample has more than 250,000 clones, with approximately 88% found just once. Material: peripheral blood. The receptors derive from a woman in her 30s with COVID-19, enrolled during active disease.

This rearrangement joins TRBV19 to TRBJ1-3, with D maybe TRBD1 (6 bases). With 7 bases removed from V and 0 bases from J, the gap between germline ends came to 13 bases. Germline assignment: CDR1 LNHDA and CDR2 SQIVND (reference sequence). The CDR3 length is 15 residues. CDR3 in amino acids: CASTRGHDSGNTIYF. CDR3 DNA sequence: TGTGCCAGTACGAGGGGACATGACTCTGGAAACACCATATATTTT. Filled out from reference TRBV19 and TRBJ1-3, the complete variable domain reads DGGITQSPKYLFRKEGQNVTLSCEQNLNHDAMYWYRQDPGQGLRLIYYSQIVNDFQKGDIAEGYSVSREKKESFPLTVTSAQKNPTAFYLCASTRGHDSGNTIYFGEGSWLTVV.

V gene TRBV4-2 combines with J gene TRBJ1-4, with D unresolved. The germline CDR1 and CDR2 sequences are LGHNA and YNFKEQ. The CDR3 runs to 15 residues. V was trimmed by 0 bases and J by 8 bases, leaving 13 bases between them. The CDR3 region is CASSQDSEYGEKLFF. DNA for the CDR3: TGTGCCAGCAGCCAAGACTCCGAATACGGGGAAAAACTGTTTTTT.

The rearrangement joins TRBV4-2 to TRBJ1-4, with 10 bases fitting TRBD1. CDR1 LGHNA and CDR2 YNFKEQ come from the germline V gene. The CDR3 loop spans 15 amino acids. The V gene end was trimmed by 4 bases and the J gene end by 15 bases; junction bases not matched to a gene: 14. The CDR3 protein is CASSPSPGTGDGLFF. CDR3 in DNA: TGTGCCAGCAGCCCTAGTCCCGGGACAGGGGATGGGTTGTTTTTT.

The chain is built from TRBV6-4 and TRBJ1-1; 7 bases are shared with TRBD1. The CDR3 extends over 13 amino acids. Trimming cost V 6 bases and J 5 bases; bases outside gene matches: 6. From germline, CDR1 is MRHNA and CDR2 SNTAGT. This chain's CDR3 is CASRTQQGTEAFF. The CDR3 DNA reads TGTGCCAGCAGGACACAACAGGGGACTGAAGCTTTCTTT.

This chain joins TRBV7-9 and TRBJ2-7; possibly TRBD1 for D (6 bases). Per the germline V gene, CDR1 is SEHNR and CDR2 is FQNEAQ (reference sequence). Trimming pared 5 bases from V and 4 bases from J, leaving 12 bases between. CDR3 size: 13 residues. Written as DNA, the CDR3 is TGTGCCAGCAGCCCAGGGGCTGGGTACGAGCAGTACTTC. Residues: CASSPGAGYEQYF.

The chain recombines TRBV5-5 with TRBJ1-2; D is ambiguous. The CDR3 is made up of 16 amino acids. Trimming left V 4 bases short and J 0 bases short, with 16 bases between. In germline, CDR1 is SGHKS, CDR2 YYEKEE (reference sequence). CDR3 region: CASSPLGGSTNYGYTF. DNA of the CDR3: TGTGCCAGCAGCCCTCTCGGAGGGTCCACTAACTATGGCTACACCTTC.

The genes are TRBV7-9 and TRBJ2-3; TRBD2 agrees at 14 bases. The V gene's germline CDR1 is SEHNR and CDR2 FQNEAQ (reference sequence). CDR3 length equals 17 residues. V lost 1 base and J lost 4; bases outside the gene matches: 4. This chain's CDR3 is CASSLERTSGGPDTQYF. The CDR3 nucleotides read TGTGCCAGCAGCTTAGAGAGGACTAGCGGGGGGCCAGATACGCAGTATTTT.

The chain couples TRBV4-3 to TRBJ1-2; no clear D. Germline loops: CDR1 LGHNA, CDR2 YSLEER. The CDR3 sequence is 14 residues long. The ends were cut back, 0 bases at V and 8 bases at J, with 13 bases in the middle. CDR3 DNA: TGCGCCAGCAGCCAAGAGGATCGGGAGGCGGGCTACACCTTC. Amino acids: CASSQEDREAGYTF.

This clone showed up just a few times. The rearrangement uses TRBV9 and TRBJ1-3; no clear D. Germline CDR1 SGDLS, CDR2 YYNGEE. CDR3 length: 14 residues. V was shortened by 4 bases and J by 4 bases, with 12 bases between the two germline ends. The CDR3 sequence is CASSPPTGGNTIYF. The CDR3 coding sequence is TGTGCCAGCAGCCCCCCGACGGGAGGAAACACCATATATTTT.

This clone was counted a single time. This chain uses TRBV6-5 with TRBJ2-1; 12 nucleotides line up with TRBD1. Germline trimming cut 8 bases from V and 9 bases from J; bases unmatched to any gene: 11. Germline-derived CDR1 and CDR2 are MNHEY and SVGAGI. The CDR3 loop spans 15 amino acids. CDR3: CASGLAGQGAGEQFF. In nucleotides, the CDR3 is TGTGCCAGCGGCCTGGCGGGACAGGGGGCTGGTGAGCAGTTCTTC.

This chain links TRBV10-1 with TRBJ2-7; D possibly corresponds to TRBD1 (6 bases). The germline CDR1 and CDR2 sequences are WNHNN and SYGVQD (reference sequence). CDR3 length: 15 residues. V was shortened by 3 bases and J by 2 bases, with 14 bases between the two germline ends. The CDR3 DNA sequence: TGCGCCAGCAGTGAAGGGGGAATGCCCACCTACGAGCAGTACGTC. Translated, it gives CASSEGGMPTYEQYV.

This chain links TRBV19 with TRBJ1-1; D unclear. The CDR3 is 16 residues long. Germline loops: CDR1 LNHDA, CDR2 SQIVND (reference sequence). V dropped 1 base and J dropped 1 base, with 13 bases sitting between them. The CDR3 DNA reads TGTGCCAGTAGTATAGGGGCAGTAAGATCGAACACTGAAGCTTTCTTT. It codes for CASSIGAVRSNTEAFF.

V gene TRBV5-4 combines with J gene TRBJ1-1; 8 bases match TRBD1. The CDR3 length is 14 residues. In germline, CDR1 is SGHNT, CDR2 YYREEE (reference sequence). The J segment lost 0 bases and the V segment lost 5 bases, leaving 3 bases of the junction unmatched. As DNA, the CDR3 is TGTGCCAGCAGTCCAGGGGGCATGAACACTGAAGCTTTCTTT. This gives the protein CASSPGGMNTEAFF.

The rearrangement links TRBV5-1 to TRBJ1-5, with a weak D call TRBD1 (6 bases). The V gene lost 1 base and the J gene lost 3 bases, with 11 bases spanning the gap. CDR3 length: 15 amino acids. CDR1 SGHRS and CDR2 YFSETQ come from the germline V gene. In DNA, the CDR3 is TGCGCCAGCAGCTTGTCCCCAGGGGTCAATCAGCCCCAGCATTTT. It yields the protein CASSLSPGVNQPQHF.

The rearrangement joins TRBV3-1 (or the pseudogene TRBV3-2) to TRBJ2-5; D is perhaps TRBD1 (6 bases). The germline V gene encodes CDR1 LGHDT and CDR2 YNNKEL (reference sequence). This CDR3 has 14 residues. V lost 5 bases, J lost 2 bases, and 12 bases lay in between. CDR3 loop: CASSAWTEQETQYF. For the CDR3, the DNA is TGTGCCAGCAGCGCATGGACAGAACAAGAGACCCAGTACTTC.

The chain is built from TRBV5-4 and TRBJ1-2; no definite D call. This CDR3 contains 14 residues. V lost 1 base, J lost 4 bases, and 11 bases lay in between. The germline gives CDR1 SGHNT, CDR2 YYREEE (reference sequence). The CDR3, as DNA: TGTGCCAGCAGCTTGATCAGGTCGGCCTATGGCTACACCTTC. It is translated as CASSLIRSAYGYTF.

This clone was picked up one time. The chain has TRBV29-1 and TRBJ1-2; D unclear. The V gene's germline CDR1 is SQVTM and CDR2 ANQGSEA. Trimming left V 3 bases short and J 6 bases short, with 8 bases between. This CDR3 spans 11 amino acids. The CDR3 is CSVESQDGYTF. The CDR3 DNA reads as TGCAGCGTTGAGTCCCAGGATGGCTACACCTTC.

This clone occurred a few times. This chain connects TRBV19 to TRBJ2-3; 12 positions match TRBD2. Germline V gives CDR1 LNHDA, CDR2 SQIVND (reference sequence). V trimming: 6 bases; J trimming: 6 bases; junction bases outside the gene matches: 7. This CDR3 region has 15 residues. The CDR3 reads CASSPTSGGVDTQYF. The CDR3 nucleotides are TGTGCCAGTAGCCCGACTAGCGGGGGTGTGGATACGCAGTATTTT.

The chain joins TRBV2 to TRBJ2-1; TRBD1 matches at 7 bases. The CDR3 runs 14 residues. CDR1 is SNHLY, CDR2 FYNNEI, per germline. The ends lost 4 bases at V and 7 bases at J; junction bases unmatched: 7. As DNA, the CDR3 is TGTGCCAGCAGTGTGGCAGGGGGACGGAATGAGCAGTTCTTC. It yields the protein CASSVAGGRNEQFF.